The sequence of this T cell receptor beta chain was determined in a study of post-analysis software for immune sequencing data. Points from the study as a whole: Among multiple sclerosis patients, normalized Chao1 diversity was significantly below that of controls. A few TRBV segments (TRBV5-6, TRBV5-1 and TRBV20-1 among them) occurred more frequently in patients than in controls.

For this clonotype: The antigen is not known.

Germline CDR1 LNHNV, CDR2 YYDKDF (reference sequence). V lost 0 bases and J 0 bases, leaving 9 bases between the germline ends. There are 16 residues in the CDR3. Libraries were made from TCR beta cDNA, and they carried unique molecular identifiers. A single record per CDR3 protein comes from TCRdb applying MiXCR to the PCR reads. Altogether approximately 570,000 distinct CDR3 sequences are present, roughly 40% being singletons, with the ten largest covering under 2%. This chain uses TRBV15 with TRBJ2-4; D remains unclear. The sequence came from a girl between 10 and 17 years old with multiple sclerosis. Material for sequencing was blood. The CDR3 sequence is CATSRDSLRAKNIQYF. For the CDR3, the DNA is TGTGCCACCAGCAGAGATTCTCTGAGAGCCAAAAACATTCAGTACTTC.